The 25 T cell receptor beta chains below all came from one sample that was sequenced in a study of STAT5B mutations in CD4+ large granular lymphocyte leukemia. Data came from immunoSEQ multiplex PCR; TCRdb stores just in-frame clones and leaves some out. The data hold 23,000 or so clones, with 79% observed a single time. Sequenced sample: CD4+ T cells from blood buffy coats. The receptors originated from a human donor in good health.

CDR3 residues: CASSDWSSYNEQFF. CDR3 bases: TGTGCCAGCAGTGATTGGAGCTCCTACAATGAGCAGTTCTTC. The V gene is TRBV2, the J gene TRBJ2-1; D ambiguous. The germline V gene encodes CDR1 SNHLY and CDR2 FYNNEI. The CDR3 covers 14 residues. V lost 3 bases to trimming and J lost 0 bases, with 6 bases between them.

The J gene is TRBJ2-7, the V gene TRBV5-6, with D possibly matching TRBD1 (5 bases). The CDR3 is 15 residues long. Germline-derived CDR1 and CDR2 are SGHDT and YYEEEE. V gave up 1 base and J gave up 3 bases, with 14 bases separating them. CDR3 sequence (DNA): TGTGCCAGCAGCTTGTATTTACCAGGGCACTACGAGCAGTACTTC. Translated: CASSLYLPGHYEQYF.

The J gene is TRBJ1-4, the V gene TRBV10-3, with 7 bases that match TRBD1. There are 12 residues in the CDR3. Germline assignment: CDR1 ENHRY and CDR2 SYGVKD. The V gene end was trimmed by 11 bases and the J gene end by 10 bases; junction bases not matched to a gene: 10. The CDR3 DNA reads as TGTGCCGCCGGGCCCGACAGGGCAAAACTGTTTTTT. Encoded protein: CAAGPDRAKLFF.

The chain combines TRBV2 with TRBJ2-7; 14 bases are a match to TRBD2. Germline-derived CDR1 and CDR2 are SNHLY and FYNNEI. The length of the CDR3 is 15 residues. The junction had 1 base not matched to a gene; V was cut back by 3 bases and J by 3 bases. The CDR3 DNA reads TGTGCCAGCAGTGAGGGACTAGCGGGGGACTACGAGCAGTACTTC. Translation gives CASSEGLAGDYEQYF.

Of note for this clone: The same CDR3 is also encoded by other DNA sequences in this sample. V is TRBV11-3 and J is TRBJ2-3; 14 positions agree with TRBD2. The V and J ends lost 4 bases and 4 bases, in that order; junction bases with no gene match: 4. Germline values: CDR1 SGHNT, CDR2 YENEEA. This CDR3 has 16 residues. This CDR3 is CASSSGTSGSSDTQYF. CDR3 nucleotide sequence: TGTGCCAGCAGCTCGGGGACTAGCGGGAGCTCAGATACGCAGTATTTT. Full variable domain (remainder filled in from reference TRBV11-3 and TRBJ2-3): EAGVVQSPRYKIIEKKQPVAFWCNPISGHNTLYWYLQNLGQGPELLIRYENEEAVDDSQLPKDRFSAERLKGVDSTLKIQPAELGDSAVYLCASSSGTSGSSDTQYFGPGTRLTVL.

The rearrangement uses TRBV28 and TRBJ1-4, with unresolved D. Trimming stripped 5 bases from V and 6 bases from J, with 10 bases between. The germline CDR1 and CDR2 sequences are MDHEN and SYDVKM. This CDR3 has 13 residues. CDR3 sequence reads: CASSVPADEKLFF. The CDR3 DNA is TGTGCCAGCAGTGTCCCCGCGGATGAAAAACTGTTTTTT.

The CDR3 protein is CASRDSMVSRGNEQFF. For the CDR3, the DNA is TGCGCCAGCAGGGATTCTATGGTCTCGCGGGGAAATGAGCAGTTCTTC. The J gene is TRBJ2-1, the V gene TRBV5-1; maybe TRBD2 (6 bases). The V gene lost 5 bases and the J gene lost 7 bases, with 22 bases spanning the gap. The CDR3 sequence is 16 residues long. Germline V gene lookup returns CDR1 SGHRS and CDR2 YFSETQ.

This sequence joins TRBV10-3 and TRBJ2-7, with TRBD2 matching over 10 bases. J was trimmed by 8 bases and V by 6 bases; bases with no gene match: 10. The V gene's germline CDR1 is ENHRY and CDR2 SYGVKD. This CDR3 is 14 amino acids long. CDR3 DNA sequence: TGTGCCATCAGCGCTAGCGGGAGTAGTGGGAAGCAGTACTTC. It yields the protein CAISASGSSGKQYF.

V usage is TRBV5-6 and J usage is TRBJ1-4, with TRBD1 identical over 8 bases. The germline CDR1 and CDR2 sequences are SGHDT and YYEEEE. The CDR3 runs to 15 residues. V gave up 4 bases and J gave up 3 bases; unmatched junction bases: 5. The CDR3 DNA follows: TGTGCCAGCAGCAGAGGACAGGGCCCTAATGAAAAACTGTTTTTT. Encoded protein: CASSRGQGPNEKLFF.

This chain connects TRBV13 to TRBJ2-2; 9 nucleotides align to TRBD2. The CDR3 is 16 amino acids. The germline V gene has CDR1 PRHDT and CDR2 FYEKMQ (reference sequence). V lost 5 bases and J lost 7; bases outside the gene matches: 11. This CDR3 reads CASSGSPGLASGELFF. The DNA of the CDR3 is TGTGCCAGCAGCGGGTCCCCGGGACTAGCAAGCGGGGAGCTGTTTTTT.

The chain recombines TRBV13 with TRBJ2-7; 13 positions match TRBD2. Germline values: CDR1 PRHDT, CDR2 FYEKMQ (reference sequence). V lost 3 bases and J lost 5; bases outside the gene matches: 4. This CDR3 has 15 residues. CDR3 region: CASSFLGLAGDEQYF. In DNA, the CDR3 is TGTGCCAGCAGCTTCCTCGGACTAGCGGGAGACGAGCAGTACTTC.

This clone has a handful of counts. The DNA of the CDR3 is TGCGCCAGCAGTCCGGCGGGCAATCAGCCCCAGCATTTT. This sequence encodes CASSPAGNQPQHF. V gene TRBV10-2 combines with J gene TRBJ1-5; D call uncertain. V was trimmed by 5 bases and J by 2 bases, leaving 7 bases between them. CDR1 and CDR2 from the germline V gene are WSHSY and SAAADI. CDR3 length: 13 amino acids.

This chain uses TRBV6-5 with TRBJ2-3, with a tentative D call TRBD2 (6 bases). Germline lookup yields CDR1 MNHEY and CDR2 SVGAGI. V dropped 4 bases and J dropped 5 bases, with 16 bases sitting between them. This CDR3 is built from 15 residues. The CDR3 DNA is TGTGCCAGCAGTTCTTCCGGGAGTTGGATAGATACGCAGTATTTT. As protein: CASSSSGSWIDTQYF.

V gene TRBV9 combines with J gene TRBJ1-5; TRBD1 might be the D (6 bases). CDR1 and CDR2 from the germline V gene are SGDLS and YYNGEE. The V end was cut by 3 bases, the J end by 6 bases, with 13 bases between. CDR3 length: 14 amino acids. The CDR3 protein is CASSETGSGQPQHF. Written as DNA, the CDR3 is TGTGCCAGCAGCGAAACAGGGTCGGGTCAGCCCCAGCATTTT.

The chain links TRBV6-1 to TRBJ2-7, with a possible D match to TRBD2 (5 bases). The CDR3 sequence is 15 residues long. V dropped 6 bases and J dropped 5 bases, with 20 bases sitting between them. In germline, CDR1 is MNHNS, CDR2 SASEGT. CDR3 DNA sequence: TGTGCCAGCAGGCAAGGGCTGCAGGCGGGCCACGAGCAGTACTTC. Translating it yields CASRQGLQAGHEQYF.

The chain recombines TRBV11-3 with TRBJ1-1; D unresolved. Per the germline V gene, CDR1 is SGHNT and CDR2 is YENEEA. Trimming shortened V by 0 bases and J by 0 bases, and 8 bases separated the two germline ends. The CDR3 runs 15 residues. The CDR3, as DNA: TGTGCCAGCAGCTTAGATCCAGGACTGAACACTGAAGCTTTCTTT. Protein sequence: CASSLDPGLNTEAFF.

This chain joins TRBV4-2 and TRBJ1-3, with D uncertain. CDR1 and CDR2 from the germline V gene are LGHNA and YNFKEQ. V was cut by 2 bases and J by 2 bases, with 4 bases left in between. The CDR3 is 13 residues long. CDR3 residues: CASSQQTGNTIYF. The DNA for the CDR3 is TGTGCCAGCAGCCAACAAACTGGAAACACCATATATTTT.

The chain recombines TRBV7-9 with TRBJ2-1, with 12 nucleotides matching TRBD2. The germline V gene has CDR1 SEHNR and CDR2 FQNEAQ (reference sequence). The CDR3 has 15 residues. V was pared by 5 bases and J by 7 bases, with 6 bases of the junction left unmatched. CDR3 in amino acids: CASSPRLAGVNEQFF. CDR3 sequence (DNA): TGTGCCAGCAGCCCACGACTAGCGGGAGTGAATGAGCAGTTCTTC.

The V call is TRBV5-1, the J call TRBJ2-1; the D is unclear. CDR1 and CDR2 (germline): SGHRS, YFSETQ. The ends were cut back, 4 bases at V and 6 bases at J, with 11 bases in the middle. The CDR3 is 13 amino acids. The CDR3 region is CASSMGFVNEQFF. CDR3 DNA sequence: TGCGCCAGCAGCATGGGTTTCGTCAATGAGCAGTTCTTC.

The chain combines TRBV4-1 with TRBJ2-5, with D tentatively TRBD1 or TRBD2 (6 bases each). The CDR3 length is 14 residues. V was trimmed by 4 bases and J by 7 bases, leaving 16 bases between them. CDR1 is MGHRA, CDR2 YSYEKL, per germline. The CDR3 here is CASSRPGADRTQYF. The CDR3 region has the DNA TGCGCCAGCAGCCGACCGGGGGCAGATAGGACCCAGTACTTC.

This chain connects TRBV18 to TRBJ2-3; D is perhaps TRBD1 or TRBD2 (6 bases each). Germline CDR1 reads KGHSH; CDR2 reads LQKENI. This CDR3 is built from 16 residues. Trimming cost V 4 bases and J 5 bases, with 19 bases left between them. The CDR3 region has the DNA TGTGCCAGCTCACTGTCATGGGGGGCCGCGGGAGATACGCAGTATTTT. Its protein product is CASSLSWGAAGDTQYF. Full variable domain (remainder filled in from reference TRBV18 and TRBJ2-3): NAGVMQNPRHLVRRRGQEARLRCSPMKGHSHVYWYRQLPEEGLKFMVYLQKENIIDESGMPKERFSAEFPKEGPSILRIQQVVRGDSAAYFCASSLSWGAAGDTQYFGPGTRLTVL.

The J gene is TRBJ2-7, the V gene TRBV5-1, with 9 bases aligning to TRBD2. Germline V gene data show CDR1 as SGHRS and CDR2 as YFSETQ. The CDR3 length is 19 residues. Trimming took 1 base from V and 0 from J; bases not matched to a gene: 14. CDR3 region: CASSLLRLAGRGGSYEQYF. The DNA for the CDR3 is TGCGCCAGCAGCTTGTTGCGGCTAGCGGGAAGAGGGGGCTCCTACGAGCAGTACTTC.

The V gene is TRBV5-5, the J gene TRBJ2-7, with 8 bases lining up with TRBD1. The CDR3 runs to 14 residues. V lost 4 bases, J lost 3 bases, and 6 bases stayed unmatched. Per the germline V gene, CDR1 is SGHKS and CDR2 is YYEKEE (reference sequence). The CDR3 region has the DNA TGTGCCAGCAGCAAGGGACAGGAACACTACGAGCAGTACTTC. The encoded protein is CASSKGQEHYEQYF.

This clone showed up just a few times. The genes are TRBV5-1 and TRBJ2-2; 7 bases agree with TRBD1. Germline V gene sequence: CDR1 SGHRS, CDR2 YFSETQ. The CDR3 runs 14 residues. The V and J ends lost 3 bases and 4 bases, in that order; junction bases with no gene match: 3. Here the CDR3 reads CASSSRDSTGELFF. In nucleotides, the CDR3 is TGCGCCAGCAGCTCCAGGGACAGCACCGGGGAGCTGTTTTTT.

The CDR3 DNA reads as TGTGCCAGCCGGCCCCGAGAGGGACAGTTTAATTCACCCCTCCACTTT. As protein: CASRPREGQFNSPLHF. The chain is built from TRBV7-6 and TRBJ1-6, with 7 nucleotides matching TRBD1. The CDR3 sequence is 16 residues long. Germline V gene lookup returns CDR1 SGHVS and CDR2 FNYEAQ. Trimming removed 8 bases from V and 6 bases from J; junction bases left unmatched: 13.